This T cell receptor (beta chain) was captured by sequencing in a study of breast tumors, draining lymph nodes, adjacent tissues (dated by TCRdb to 2016 to 2017). The study in broad terms: The study compared TCR beta repertoires across tumor, adjacent nontumor tissue and axillary lymph nodes from breast cancer patients. In human breast cancer, the study set out to evaluate how tumor, surrounding tissue and draining lymph node repertoires relate to one another and whether T cells may move between these sites.

Cut back by 9 bases and 2 bases, the V and J ends lie 10 bases apart. The CDR3 numbers 12 residues from cysteine through phenylalanine. Here the CDR3 DNA is all that survives: 36 bases in frame from base 1. CDR1 and CDR2 were assigned from the germline V gene as SGHTA and FQGNSA. Paper-wide results and their limitations: The conclusion that tumor T cells originate in lymph nodes was framed as consistent with a hypothesis rather than directly demonstrated. A scenario in which most tumor T cells derive from the lymph node and then expand within tumor tissue was judged to be consistent with the data. Tumors showed preferential V and J gene usage, and their T-cell repertoire diversity fell below that of lymph nodes yet above that of nontumor tissue. In luminal-like breast cancer, tumor and nontumor tissue repertoires resembled each other significantly more than in basal-like breast cancer.

The instrument was an Illumina HiSeq 2000. TCR beta chain libraries were generated through multiplex PCR amplification. High-throughput sequencing was used to analyze the amplified TCR beta chain products. TCRdb trimmed the raw reads at Q25, called clones with MiXCR and kept productive beta chains. Rows are unified per CDR3 protein, each entry keeping the most common DNA and genes. The sample table shows about 200,000 distinct CDR3 sequences, and around 29% are seen once. The ten most abundant clones make up roughly 4.3% of the sample. The axillary draining lymph nodes of breast cancer patients were the source of the lymph node samples. A note on this clonotype: Its antigen is currently not known. One base away there is no much larger clone; base qualities are not given.

The chain was built from TRBV7-2 and TRBJ1-2, with TRBD1 as a weak D call on 5 bases. The sample was axillary lymph node tissue. The sequence was collected from a female donor with breast cancer. Some clones in this sample may be carry-over from other donors' samples. CDR3 protein: CASRRGNYGYTF. The nucleotides are TGTGCCAGTAGGCGGGGGAACTATGGCTACACCTTC. This CDR3, with the reference TRBV7-2 and TRBJ1-2 proteins standing in past its ends, gives the full variable domain GAGVSQSPSNKVTEKGKDVELRCDPISGHTALYWYRQSLGQGLEFLIYFQGNSAPDKSGLPSDRFSAERTGGSVSTLTIQRTQQEDSAVYLCASRRGNYGYTFGSGTRLTVV.